The T cell receptor beta chain described here comes from a study of long-term antiretroviral therapy in people with HIV. Study-wide results and caveats: HIV repertoires showed narrower CDR3 length ranges than controls. The ART regimens used between the mid-2000s and the late 2010s may be less effective than current ones.

This clone occurred a few times. Its antigen is as yet unknown. Germline loops: CDR1 SGHRS, CDR2 YFSETQ. The CDR3 has 15 residues. V was trimmed by 3 bases and J by 2 bases, leaving 11 bases between them. Sampling of each donor yielded at least one pre-ART PBMC sample and at least two post-ART PBMC samples. Survey-level resolution applied to immunoSEQ assay v3.0. The data were produced by immunoSEQ multiplex PCR, yet TCRdb's version contains in-frame clones alone and is incomplete. The repertoire holds approximately 25,000 clones, more than 75% seen once, with less than 9.5% in the top ten. This specimen consisted of unsorted PBMCs, obtained approximately 4.8 years after starting antiretroviral therapy. The TCR sequence derives from a man between 40 and 49 years old with HIV. The chain combines TRBV5-1 with TRBJ2-2; D not certain. The CDR3 DNA sequence: TGCGCCAGCAGCTCGAACCTGGGAAACACCGGGGAGCTGTTTTTT. Amino acid sequence: CASSSNLGNTGELFF.